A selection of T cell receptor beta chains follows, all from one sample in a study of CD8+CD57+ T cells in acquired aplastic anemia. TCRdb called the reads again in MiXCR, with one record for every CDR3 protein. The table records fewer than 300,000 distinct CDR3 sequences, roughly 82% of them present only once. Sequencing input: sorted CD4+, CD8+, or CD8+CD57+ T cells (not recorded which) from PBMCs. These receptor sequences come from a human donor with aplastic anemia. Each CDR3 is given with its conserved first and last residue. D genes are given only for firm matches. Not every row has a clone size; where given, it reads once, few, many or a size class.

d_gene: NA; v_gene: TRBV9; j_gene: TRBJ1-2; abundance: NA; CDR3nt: TGTGCCAGCACCATTGCGGCGGGCACGGGGGAGCTGTTC; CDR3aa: CASTIAAGTGELF
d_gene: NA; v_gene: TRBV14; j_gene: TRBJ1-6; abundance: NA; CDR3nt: TGTGCCAGCAGCCCGATGGCGCGAGAGTATTCACCCCTCCACTTT; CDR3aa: CASSPMAREYSPLHF
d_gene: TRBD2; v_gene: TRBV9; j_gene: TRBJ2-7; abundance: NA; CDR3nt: TGTGCCAGCAGCCCTACTAGCGGGCCAACCTACGAGCAGTACTTC; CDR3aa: CASSPTSGPTYEQYF
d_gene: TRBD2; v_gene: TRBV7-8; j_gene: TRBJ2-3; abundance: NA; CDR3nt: TGTTCCGGCAGCGGGGACGGGGGTACAGATACGCAGTATTTT; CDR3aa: CSGSGDGGTDTQYF
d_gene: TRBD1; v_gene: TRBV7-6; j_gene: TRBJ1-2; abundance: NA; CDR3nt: TGTGCCAGCAGTTCAGACAGGGGCAATTCACCCCACCACTACACCTTC; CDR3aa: CASSSDRGNSPHHYTF
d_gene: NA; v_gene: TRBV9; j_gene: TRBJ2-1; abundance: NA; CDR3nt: TGTGCCAGCAGTATAGCTGGCCAGGCCACAGATGAGCAGTTCTTC; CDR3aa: CASSIAGQATDEQFF
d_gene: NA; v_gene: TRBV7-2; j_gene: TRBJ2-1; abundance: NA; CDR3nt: TGTGCCAGCAGCTTACTTGCAGGAAATGAAGAGACCCAGCAGTTCTTC; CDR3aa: CASSLLAGNEETQQFF
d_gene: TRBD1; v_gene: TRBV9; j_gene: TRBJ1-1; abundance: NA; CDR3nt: TGTGCCAGCAGCGTCCGTCAGGGGGGCGACACCGGGGCTTTCTTT; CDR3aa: CASSVRQGGDTGAFF
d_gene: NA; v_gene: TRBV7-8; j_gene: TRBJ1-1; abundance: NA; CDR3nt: TGTGCCAGCAGCTTTTATCCAGACAGGACAGCCCCTTTCTTT; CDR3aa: CASSFYPDRTAPFF
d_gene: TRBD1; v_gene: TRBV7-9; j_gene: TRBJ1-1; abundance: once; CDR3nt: TGTGCCAGCAGCTTGGGGCCAGGGGGGAGGAATGAGCATTTCTTT; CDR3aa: CASSLGPGGRNEHFF
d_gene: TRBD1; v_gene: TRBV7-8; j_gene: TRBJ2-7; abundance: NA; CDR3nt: TGTGCCAGCAGCAAGCCAACCGGGACAGGGTCCTACGAGCAGTACTTC; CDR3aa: CASSKPTGTGSYEQYF
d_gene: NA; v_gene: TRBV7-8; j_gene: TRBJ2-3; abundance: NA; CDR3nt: TGTGCCAGCAGCTTAGCGGGAGAGACCGATACGCAGCAGTATTTT; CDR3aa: CASSLAGETDTQQYF
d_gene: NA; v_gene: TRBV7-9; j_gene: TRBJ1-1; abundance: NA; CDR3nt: NA; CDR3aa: CASSFASARSSSSFF
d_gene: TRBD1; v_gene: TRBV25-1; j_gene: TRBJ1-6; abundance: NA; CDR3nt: TGTGCCAGCAGCGTTCAACCTACAGGGGGACAGCGATCCCCCCTCCACTTT; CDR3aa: CASSVQPTGGQRSPLHF
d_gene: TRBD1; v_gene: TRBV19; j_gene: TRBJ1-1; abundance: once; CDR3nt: TGTGCCACTTCCTCGACAGGGCGAGCTGAAGCTTTCTTT; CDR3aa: CATSSTGRAEAFF
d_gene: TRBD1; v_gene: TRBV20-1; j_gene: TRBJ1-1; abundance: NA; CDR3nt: TGCAGTGCTAGTCCGTGGACAGGGGGAAACACTGAAGCTTTCTTT; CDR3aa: CSASPWTGGNTEAFF
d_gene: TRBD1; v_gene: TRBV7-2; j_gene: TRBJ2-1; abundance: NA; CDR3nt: TGTGCCAGCAGCAGGGGACAGGGCTCAAACTATGGCCACATCTTC; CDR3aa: CASSRGQGSNYGHIF
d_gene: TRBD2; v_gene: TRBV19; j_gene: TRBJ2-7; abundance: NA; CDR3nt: TGTGCCAGTAGCCGATCTAGCGGGAGCACCTACGAGCAGTACTTC; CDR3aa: CASSRSSGSTYEQYF
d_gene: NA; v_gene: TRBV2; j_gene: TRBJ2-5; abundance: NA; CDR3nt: TGTGCCAGCATACTCCAAGAGACCCAGTACTTC; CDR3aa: CASILQETQYF
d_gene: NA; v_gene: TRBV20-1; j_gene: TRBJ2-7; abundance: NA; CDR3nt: TGCAGCGCTCAGCCACAGGGAGAACGAGCCGAGCAGTACTTC; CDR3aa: CSAQPQGERAEQYF
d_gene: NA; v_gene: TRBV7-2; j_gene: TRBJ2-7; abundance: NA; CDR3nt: TGTGCCAGCAGCTTCCGGGACGGATACGACGAGCAGTACTTC; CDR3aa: CASSFRDGYDEQYF
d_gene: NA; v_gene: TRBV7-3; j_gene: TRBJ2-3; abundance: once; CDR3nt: TGTGCCAGCAGCTTAGCGCGAGGTCACGAGTTTCTTGATTTT; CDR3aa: CASSLARGHEFLDF
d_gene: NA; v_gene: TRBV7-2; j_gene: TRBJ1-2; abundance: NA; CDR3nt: TGTGCCAGCAGCTCACCTCCGGAAGGGGCCTCTCTTTCCACCTTC; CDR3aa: CASSSPPEGASLSTF
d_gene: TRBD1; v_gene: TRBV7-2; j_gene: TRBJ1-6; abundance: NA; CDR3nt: TGTGCCAGCAGCTTGGGCGGGGGACAGCGATCGCAGCTCCACTTT; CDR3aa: CASSLGGGQRSQLHF
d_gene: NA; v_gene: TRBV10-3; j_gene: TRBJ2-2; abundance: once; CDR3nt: TGTGCCATCAGTGGAGAGGGGGCCGGGGAGCTGTTTTTT; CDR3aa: CAISGEGAGELFF
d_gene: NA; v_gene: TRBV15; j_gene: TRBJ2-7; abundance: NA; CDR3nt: TGTGCCAGCAGCGTAGGCACAGAGTCCTACGAGCAGTACTTC; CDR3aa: CASSVGTESYEQYF
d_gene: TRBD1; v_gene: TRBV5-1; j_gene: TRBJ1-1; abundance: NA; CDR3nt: TGCGCCAGCAGCTACGTATTGGGACAGGGAAAAACTGAAGCTTTCTTT; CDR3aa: CASSYVLGQGKTEAFF
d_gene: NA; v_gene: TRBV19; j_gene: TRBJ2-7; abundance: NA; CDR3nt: TGTGCCAGTAGTATTATTCACGGAGGGATCTACGAGCAGTACTTC; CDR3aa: CASSIIHGGIYEQYF
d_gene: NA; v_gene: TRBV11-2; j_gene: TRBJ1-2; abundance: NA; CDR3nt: TGTGCCAGCAGCTTGGATCGCGCGGGAGGTTACGGCCAGACCTTC; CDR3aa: CASSLDRAGGYGQTF
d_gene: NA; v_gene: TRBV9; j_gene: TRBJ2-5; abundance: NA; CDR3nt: TGTGCCAGCAGCGCGGGGCAGCGACAGGGAGGAAACAAGTACTTC; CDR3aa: CASSAGQRQGGNKYF
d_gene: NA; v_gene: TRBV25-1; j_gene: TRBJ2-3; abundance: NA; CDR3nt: TGTGCCAGCAGTGATTATAGCACAGATACGCAGTATTTT; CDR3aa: CASSDYSTDTQYF
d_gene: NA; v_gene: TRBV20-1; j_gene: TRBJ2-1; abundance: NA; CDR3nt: TGCAGTGCTCCAGGGGGGTCTGGCAGGCCCTACAATGAGCAGTTCTTC; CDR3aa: CSAPGGSGRPYNEQFF
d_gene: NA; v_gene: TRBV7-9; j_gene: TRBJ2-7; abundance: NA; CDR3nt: TGTGCCAGCAGCTTCCACAGCCACGAGCAGTACTTC; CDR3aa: CASSFHSHEQYF
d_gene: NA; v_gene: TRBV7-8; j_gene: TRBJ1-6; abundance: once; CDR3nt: TGTGCCAGCAGCTTAGGGGGGGGTCCCTATACTCAGTCTTTCCACTTT; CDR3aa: CASSLGGGPYTQSFHF
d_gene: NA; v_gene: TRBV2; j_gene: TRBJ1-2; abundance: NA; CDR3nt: TGTGCCAGCGGGTTGCGGGGGCCGGACTATGGCTGCACCTTC; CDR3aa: CASGLRGPDYGCTF
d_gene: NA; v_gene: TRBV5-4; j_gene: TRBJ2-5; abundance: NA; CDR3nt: TGTGCCAGCAGCTTTAGTTCCGACCAAGAGACCCAGTACTTC; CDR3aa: CASSFSSDQETQYF
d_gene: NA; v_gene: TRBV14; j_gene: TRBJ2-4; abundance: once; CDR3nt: NA; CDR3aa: CASSQVSGQYNSPLHFGNIQYF
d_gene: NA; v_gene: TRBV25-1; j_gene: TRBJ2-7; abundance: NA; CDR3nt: TGTGCCAGCAGTGCCCGATTCGGACCAGGGACCTCCTACGAGCAGTACTTC; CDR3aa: CASSARFGPGTSYEQYF
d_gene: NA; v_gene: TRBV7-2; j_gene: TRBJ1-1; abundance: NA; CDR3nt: TGTGCCAGCAGCTTGGCGGGGCGTCTCGATACGCCTGAAGCTTTCTTT; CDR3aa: CASSLAGRLDTPEAFF
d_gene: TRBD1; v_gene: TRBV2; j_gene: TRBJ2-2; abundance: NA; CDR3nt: TGTGCCAGCAGCCGGACAGGGGTTCTGTTTTTT; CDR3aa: CASSRTGVLFF
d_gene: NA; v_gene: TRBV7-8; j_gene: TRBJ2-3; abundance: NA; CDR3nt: TGTGCCAGCGGGTACGGGGGAAGTCCCGCGACGTATTTT; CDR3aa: CASGYGGSPATYF
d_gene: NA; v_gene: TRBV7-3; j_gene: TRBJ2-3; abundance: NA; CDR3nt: TGTGCCAGCGGGGACGGGGGAACAGCTGCGACGCATTTT; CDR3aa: CASGDGGTAATHF
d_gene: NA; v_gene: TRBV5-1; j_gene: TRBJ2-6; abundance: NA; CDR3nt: TGCGCCAGCAGCTACCAGAGTCCTGGGGCCAACGTCCTGACTTTC; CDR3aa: CASSYQSPGANVLTF
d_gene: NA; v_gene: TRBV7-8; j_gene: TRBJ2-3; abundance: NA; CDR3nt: TGTGCCAGCAGCTTTGATCCAGACGCCGCAGCCCTGTCTTTT; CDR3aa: CASSFDPDAAALSF
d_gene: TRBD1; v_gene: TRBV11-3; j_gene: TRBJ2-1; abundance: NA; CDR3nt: TGTGCCAGCAGCTTAGACCTGACAGGGGGAAGGAATGAGCAGTTCTTC; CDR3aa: CASSLDLTGGRNEQFF
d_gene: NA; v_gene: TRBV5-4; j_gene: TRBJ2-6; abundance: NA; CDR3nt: TGTGCCAGCAGCTTTACTGGCAGCTACGGGGCCAACGTCCTGACTTTC; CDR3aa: CASSFTGSYGANVLTF
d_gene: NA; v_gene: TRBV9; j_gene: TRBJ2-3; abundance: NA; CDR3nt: TGTGCCAGCAGCGTAGGGGCAGGTCCGCATTATTTTTATTTT; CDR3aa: CASSVGAGPHYFYF
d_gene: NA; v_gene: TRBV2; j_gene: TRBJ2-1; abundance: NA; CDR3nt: TGTGCCAGCCGCGAGAGGGGCCGAGCCGTACGGCATGAGCAGTTCTTC; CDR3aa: CASRERGRAVRHEQFF
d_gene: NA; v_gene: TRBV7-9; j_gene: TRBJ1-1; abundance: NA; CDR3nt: TGTGCCAGCAGCGAAGGGTGTGGCGCTGAAGCTTTCTTT; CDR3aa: CASSEGCGAEAFF
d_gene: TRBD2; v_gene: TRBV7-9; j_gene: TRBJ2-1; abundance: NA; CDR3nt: TGTGCCAGCAGCTTTCGCGGGGGTGGGCAGGTCTTC; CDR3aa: CASSFRGGGQVF
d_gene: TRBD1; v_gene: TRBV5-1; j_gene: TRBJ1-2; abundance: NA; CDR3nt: TGTGCCAGCAGCTTAGAACCGGGACAGGTCTTCCATGGCTACACCTTC; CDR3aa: CASSLEPGQVFHGYTF
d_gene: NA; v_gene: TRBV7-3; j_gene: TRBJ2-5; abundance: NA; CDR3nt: TGTGCCAGCAGCTTGGTCCACGGGAAAAAGGAGAAGTACTTC; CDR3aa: CASSLVHGKKEKYF
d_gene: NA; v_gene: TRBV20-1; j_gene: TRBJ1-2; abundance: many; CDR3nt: TGCAGTGCTAACTATGGCTACACCTTC; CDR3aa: CSANYGYTF
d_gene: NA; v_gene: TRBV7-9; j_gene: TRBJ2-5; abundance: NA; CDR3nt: NA; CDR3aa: CASSPLWDQYFGPF
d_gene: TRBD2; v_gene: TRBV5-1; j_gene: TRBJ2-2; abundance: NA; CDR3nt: TGCGTGAGCAGCGCCTCTAGCGGGACAATCACCGGGGAGCTGTTTTTT; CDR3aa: CVSSASSGTITGELFF